Below are 17 T cell receptor beta chains sequenced from a single sample in a study of blood T cell repertoires in COVID-19. Assay: immunoSEQ multiplex PCR; the TCRdb copy retains only in-frame clones and omits some. The table has about 190,000 clones, roughly 79% seen once. Material for sequencing was peripheral blood. These TCRs come from a man in his 60s with active or convalescent COVID-19.

This clone was seen once. The rearrangement uses TRBV19 and TRBJ2-7, with 7 bases lining up with TRBD1. Unmatched junction bases numbered 9, after V lost 6 bases and J lost 1 base. Germline CDR1 reads LNHDA; CDR2 reads SQIVND (reference sequence). The CDR3 covers 15 residues. This CDR3 is CASRGTGVFSYEQYF. The CDR3 DNA sequence: TGTGCCAGTAGGGGAACAGGGGTATTTTCCTACGAGCAGTACTTC.

The chain combines TRBV4-3 with TRBJ1-6; 8 bases line up with TRBD1. There are 17 residues in the CDR3. In germline, CDR1 is LGHNA, CDR2 YSLEER. V was clipped by 0 bases and J by 6 bases; unmatched bases: 7. This chain's CDR3 is CASSQDIRTGRNSPLHF. The CDR3, as DNA: TGCGCCAGCAGCCAAGATATCCGGACAGGGCGTAATTCACCCCTCCACTTT.

This chain joins TRBV7-8 and TRBJ2-3; 10 nucleotides match TRBD2. The CDR3 is made up of 16 amino acids. Germline V gene data show CDR1 as SGHVS and CDR2 as FQNEAQ. V trimming: 5 bases; J trimming: 2 bases; junction bases outside the gene matches: 7. The DNA of the CDR3 is TGTGCCAGCAGCGACAAGCGGGAGGGACTCACAGATACGCAGTATTTT. It yields the protein CASSDKREGLTDTQYF.

The chain joins TRBV30 to TRBJ2-2; D is undetermined. Trimming pared 0 bases from V and 5 bases from J, leaving 4 bases between. This CDR3 is built from 12 residues. In germline, CDR1 is GTSNPN, CDR2 SVGIG (reference sequence). CDR3 bases: TGTGCCTGGAGTGTCGTGACCGGGGAGCTGTTTTTT. Protein sequence: CAWSVVTGELFF.

The rearrangement uses TRBV27 and TRBJ2-7; weak D call: TRBD1 (6 bases). CDR1 is MNHEY and CDR2 is SMNVEV in the germline V gene (reference sequence). The CDR3 has 13 amino acids. Deletions cut 2 bases from V and 5 bases from J, with 10 bases between. CDR3 in DNA: TGTGCCAGCAGTTTAAACAGGGATCACGAGCAGTACTTC. Its protein is CASSLNRDHEQYF.

The V call is TRBV9, the J call TRBJ1-5, with 8 nucleotides matching TRBD1. Trimming took 3 bases from V and 3 from J; bases not matched to a gene: 8. The CDR3 sequence is 16 residues long. In germline, CDR1 is SGDLS, CDR2 YYNGEE. CDR3 sequence reads: CASSASSGGSNQPQHF. CDR3 in DNA: TGTGCCAGCAGCGCTAGTTCAGGGGGCTCCAATCAGCCCCAGCATTTT.

The chain is built from TRBV28 and TRBJ1-1; 7 bases align to TRBD1. Germline loops: CDR1 MDHEN, CDR2 SYDVKM. V dropped 6 bases and J dropped 7; count of bases not matched to a gene: 8. The CDR3 spans 13 residues. The CDR3 DNA sequence: TGTGCCAGCAGGACCGGGACAGCGGGTGAAGCTTTCTTT. Translation: CASRTGTAGEAFF.

The V and J genes are TRBV2 and TRBJ2-7, with TRBD1 matching 10 bases. The V gene's germline CDR1 is SNHLY and CDR2 FYNNEI. V was pared by 6 bases and J by 7 bases, with 3 bases of the junction left unmatched. The CDR3 runs to 12 residues. In DNA form, the CDR3 reads TGTGCCAGCAGGGGACAGGGGCGGGAGCAGTACTTC. Its protein product is CASRGQGREQYF.

The V gene is TRBV21-1, the J gene TRBJ1-2; whether TRBD1, the table's D call, matches the DNA was not checked. TRBV21-1 is assigned pseudogene status. The CDR3 has 18 amino acids. DNA for the CDR3: TGTGCCAGCCCCATCCGGGAACAGGGGGGAATACGGTTTCGAGGCTACACCTTC. Translating it yields CASPIREQGGIRFRGYTF.

V gene TRBV5-1 combines with J gene TRBJ2-5, with D hard to call. The germline CDR1 and CDR2 sequences are SGHRS and YFSETQ. Trimming shortened V by 1 base and J by 4 bases, and 17 bases separated the two germline ends. This CDR3 spans 16 amino acids. The CDR3 is CASSLSGSISGETQYF. The DNA of the CDR3 is TGCGCCAGCAGCTTGTCGGGTTCGATTTCGGGAGAGACCCAGTACTTC.

CDR3 nucleotide sequence: TGTGCCAGCATGAGGGGGTCGACCTCCTACGAGCAGTACTTC. Translation gives CASMRGSTSYEQYF. The V gene is TRBV2, the J gene TRBJ2-7; D perhaps matches TRBD1 (6 bases). CDR1 is SNHLY, CDR2 FYNNEI, per germline. Trimming cost V 7 bases and J 0 bases, with 13 bases left between them. The CDR3 consists of 14 residues.

The chain recombines TRBV4-1 with TRBJ2-1, with 8 nucleotides matching TRBD2. The germline V gene encodes CDR1 MGHRA and CDR2 YSYEKL. With 4 bases clipped from V and 7 bases from J, the junction kept 12 bases outside the gene matches. The CDR3 is 16 amino acids. The CDR3 coding sequence is TGCGCCAGCAGCCTCGGAACGGGAGGGCCGGGAAATGAGCAGTTCTTC. It encodes CASSLGTGGPGNEQFF.

This clone came up a few times. The chain uses TRBV5-8 and TRBJ1-5, with D unclear. The germline V gene encodes CDR1 SGHTS and CDR2 YDEGEE. The CDR3 covers 13 residues. Deletions cut 5 bases from V and 5 bases from J, with 11 bases between. CDR3 bases: TGTGCCAGCAGTCTCGGGTCGTATCAGCCCCAGCATTTT. This sequence encodes CASSLGSYQPQHF.

This clone showed up just once. The chain has TRBV25-1 and TRBJ1-3, with 9 bases that match TRBD1. CDR1 is MGHDK, CDR2 SYGVNS, per germline. The CDR3 loop spans 18 amino acids. Trimming removed 1 base from V and 2 bases from J; junction bases left unmatched: 9. The CDR3 loop reads CASSEWGGQGFTGNTIYF. DNA for the CDR3: TGTGCCAGCAGTGAATGGGGGGGACAGGGCTTCACTGGAAACACCATATATTTT. Full variable domain (remainder filled in from reference TRBV25-1 and TRBJ1-3): EADIYQTPRYLVIGTGKKITLECSQTMGHDKMYWYQQDPGMELHLIHYSYGVNSTEKGDLSSESTVSRIRTEHFPLTLESARPSHTSQYLCASSEWGGQGFTGNTIYFGEGSWLTVV.

The V gene is TRBV29-1, the J gene TRBJ2-7; 10 bases match TRBD2. Trimming removed 6 bases from V and 3 bases from J; junction bases left unmatched: 8. Germline loops: CDR1 SQVTM, CDR2 ANQGSEA. CDR3 length: 14 amino acids. The CDR3 DNA follows: TGCAGCGTAGGCGGGACTAGCGATAACTACGAGCAGTACTTC. Translation: CSVGGTSDNYEQYF.

The rearrangement uses TRBV4-1 and TRBJ2-3; 11 positions match TRBD1. The CDR3 length is 16 residues. Germline-derived CDR1 and CDR2 are MGHRA and YSYEKL. The V gene end was trimmed by 5 bases and the J gene end by 5 bases; junction bases not matched to a gene: 9. This chain's CDR3 is CASSLRPGQGGDTQYF. In DNA, the CDR3 is TGCGCCAGCAGCTTACGCCCGGGACAGGGGGGAGATACGCAGTATTTT.

The genes are TRBV5-1 and TRBJ2-1; 10 nucleotides match TRBD2. The CDR3 length is 15 residues. The J segment lost 6 bases and the V segment lost 3 bases, leaving 6 bases of the junction unmatched. Germline V gene sequence: CDR1 SGHRS, CDR2 YFSETQ. CDR3 sequence reads: CASSSGTSEINEQFF. The CDR3 DNA follows: TGCGCCAGCAGCTCCGGGACTAGCGAGATCAATGAGCAGTTCTTC.